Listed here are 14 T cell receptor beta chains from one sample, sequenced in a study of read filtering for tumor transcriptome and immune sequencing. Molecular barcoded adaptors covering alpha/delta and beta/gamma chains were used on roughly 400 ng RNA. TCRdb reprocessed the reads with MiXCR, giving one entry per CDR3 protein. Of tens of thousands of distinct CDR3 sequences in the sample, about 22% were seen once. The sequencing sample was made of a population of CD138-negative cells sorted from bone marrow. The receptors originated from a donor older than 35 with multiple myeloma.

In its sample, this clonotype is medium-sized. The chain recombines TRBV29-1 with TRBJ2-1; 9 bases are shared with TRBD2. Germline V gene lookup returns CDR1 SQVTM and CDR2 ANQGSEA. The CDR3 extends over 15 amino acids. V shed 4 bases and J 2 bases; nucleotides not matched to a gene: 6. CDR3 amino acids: CSVVGGGAAYNEQFF. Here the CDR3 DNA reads TGCAGCGTTGTCGGCGGGGGGGCGGCCTACAATGAGCAGTTCTTC.

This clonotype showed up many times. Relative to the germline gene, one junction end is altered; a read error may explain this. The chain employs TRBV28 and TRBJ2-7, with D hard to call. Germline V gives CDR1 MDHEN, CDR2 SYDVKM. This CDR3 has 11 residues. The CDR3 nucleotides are TGTGCCAGCAGGGCCTACTACGCGCAGTACTTC. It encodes CASRAYYAQYF.

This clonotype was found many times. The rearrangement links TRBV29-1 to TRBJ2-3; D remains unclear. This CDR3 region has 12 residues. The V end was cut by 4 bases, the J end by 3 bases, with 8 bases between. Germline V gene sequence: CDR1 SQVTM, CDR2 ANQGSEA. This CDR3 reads CSVVEETDTQYF. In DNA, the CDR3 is TGCAGCGTTGTGGAAGAGACAGATACGCAGTATTTT.

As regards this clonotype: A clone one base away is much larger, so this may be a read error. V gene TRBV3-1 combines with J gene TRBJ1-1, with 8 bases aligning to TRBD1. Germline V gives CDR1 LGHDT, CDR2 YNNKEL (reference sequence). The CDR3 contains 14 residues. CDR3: CAGSQRDRHTEAFF. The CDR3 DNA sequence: TGTGCCGGCAGCCAAAGGGACAGGCATACTGAAGCTTTCTTT.

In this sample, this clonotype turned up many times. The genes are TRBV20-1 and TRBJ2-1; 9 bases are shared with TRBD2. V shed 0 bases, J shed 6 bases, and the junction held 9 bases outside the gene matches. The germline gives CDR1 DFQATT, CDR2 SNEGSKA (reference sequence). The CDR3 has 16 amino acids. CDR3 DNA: TGCAGTGCTAGAGATCTTGGACTAGCGTCCATCAATGAGCAGTTCTTC. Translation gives CSARDLGLASINEQFF.

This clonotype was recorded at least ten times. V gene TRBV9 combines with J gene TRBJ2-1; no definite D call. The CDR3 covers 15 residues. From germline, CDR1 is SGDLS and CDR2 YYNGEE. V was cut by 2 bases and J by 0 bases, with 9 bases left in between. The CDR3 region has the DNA TGTGCCAGCAGCGTCGACCTAAGCTCCTACAATGAGCAGTTCTTC. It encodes CASSVDLSSYNEQFF.

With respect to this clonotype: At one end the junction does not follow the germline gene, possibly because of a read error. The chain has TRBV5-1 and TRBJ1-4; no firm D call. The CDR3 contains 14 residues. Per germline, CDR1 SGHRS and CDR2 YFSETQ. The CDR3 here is CASSRRATNERLFF. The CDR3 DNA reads TGCGCCAGCAGCCGGCGGGCAACTAATGAAAGACTGTTTTTT.

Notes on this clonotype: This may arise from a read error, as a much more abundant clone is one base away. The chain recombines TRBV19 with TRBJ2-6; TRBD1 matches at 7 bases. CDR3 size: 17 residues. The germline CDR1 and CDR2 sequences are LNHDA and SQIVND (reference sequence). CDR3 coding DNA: TGTGCCAGTAGTACAAGGGGGCGCGGTGCTGGGGCCGACGTCCTGACTTTC. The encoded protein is CASSTRGRGAGADVLTF. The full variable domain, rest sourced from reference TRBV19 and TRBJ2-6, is DGGITQSPKYLFRKEGQNVTLSCEQNLNHDAMYWYRQDPGQGLRLIYYSQIVNDFQKGDIAEGYSVSREKKESFPLTVTSAQKNPTAFYLCASSTRGRGAGADVLTFGAGSRLTVL.

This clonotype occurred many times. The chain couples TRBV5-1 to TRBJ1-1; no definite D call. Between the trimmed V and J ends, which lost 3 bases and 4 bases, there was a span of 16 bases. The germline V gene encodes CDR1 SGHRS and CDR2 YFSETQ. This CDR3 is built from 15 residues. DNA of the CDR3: TGCGCCAGCAGCTCCTTCTCCGGCGGATCCACTGAAGCTTTCTTT. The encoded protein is CASSSFSGGSTEAFF.

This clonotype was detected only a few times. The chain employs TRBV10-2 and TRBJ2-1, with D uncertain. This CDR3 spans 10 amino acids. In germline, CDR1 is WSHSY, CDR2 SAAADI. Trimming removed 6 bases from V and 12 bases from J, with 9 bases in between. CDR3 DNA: TGCGCCAGCAGCGCCGACGGGCAGTTCTTC. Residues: CASSADGQFF.

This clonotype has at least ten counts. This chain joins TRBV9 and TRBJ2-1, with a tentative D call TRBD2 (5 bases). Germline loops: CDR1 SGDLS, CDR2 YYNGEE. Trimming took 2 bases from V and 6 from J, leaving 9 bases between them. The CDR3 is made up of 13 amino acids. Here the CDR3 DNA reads TGTGCCAGCAGCGTCTCTGCGGGCAATGAGCAGTTCTTC. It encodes CASSVSAGNEQFF.

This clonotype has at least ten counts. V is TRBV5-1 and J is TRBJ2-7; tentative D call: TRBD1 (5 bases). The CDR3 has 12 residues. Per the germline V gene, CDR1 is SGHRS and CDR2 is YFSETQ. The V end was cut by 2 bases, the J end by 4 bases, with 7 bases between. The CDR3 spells CASSLRGYEQYF. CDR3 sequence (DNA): TGCGCCAGCAGCTTAAGGGGTTACGAGCAGTACTTC.

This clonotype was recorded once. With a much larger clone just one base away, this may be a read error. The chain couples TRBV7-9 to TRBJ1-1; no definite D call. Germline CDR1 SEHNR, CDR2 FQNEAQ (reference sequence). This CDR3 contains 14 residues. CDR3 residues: CASSRTAGHTGAFF. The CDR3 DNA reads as TGTGCCAGCAGCAGGACGGCCGGGCACACTGGAGCTTTCTTT.

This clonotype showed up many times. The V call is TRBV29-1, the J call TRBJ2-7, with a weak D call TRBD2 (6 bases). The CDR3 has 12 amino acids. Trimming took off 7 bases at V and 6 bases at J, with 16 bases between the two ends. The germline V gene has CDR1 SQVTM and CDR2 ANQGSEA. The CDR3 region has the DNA TGCAGCGGGGGGGAGTTAGGACGCGAGCAGTACTTC. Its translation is CSGGELGREQYF.